These 16 T cell receptor beta chains were sequenced from one sample in a study of STAT5B mutations in CD4+ large granular lymphocyte leukemia. Sequencing used immunoSEQ multiplex PCR; TCRdb keeps in-frame clones, though not all of them. This table holds some 34,000 clones, about 80% found once. The sequenced material came from CD4+ T cells from blood buffy coats. The receptors were gathered from a human donor in good health.

This chain connects TRBV5-1 to TRBJ1-3, with a possible D match to TRBD1 (6 bases). V lost 5 bases and J 0 bases, leaving 12 bases between the germline ends. In germline, CDR1 is SGHRS, CDR2 YFSETQ. CDR3 size: 15 residues. The CDR3 loop reads CASSRDTHSGNTIYF. The DNA for the CDR3 is TGCGCCAGCAGTCGGGACACACACTCTGGAAACACCATATATTTT.

The chain couples TRBV7-2 to TRBJ2-7, with 9 bases matching TRBD1. The junction had 7 bases not matched to a gene; V was cut back by 1 base and J by 3 bases. Per the germline V gene, CDR1 is SGHTA and CDR2 is FQGNSA. The CDR3 is 16 amino acids. CDR3 in amino acids: CASSLGSGQGSYEQYF. The CDR3 DNA is TGTGCCAGCAGCTTAGGATCCGGACAGGGGAGCTACGAGCAGTACTTC. The full variable domain, with the rest looked up from reference TRBV7-2 and TRBJ2-7, is GAGVSQSPSNKVTEKGKDVELRCDPISGHTALYWYRQSLGQGLEFLIYFQGNSAPDKSGLPSDRFSAERTGGSVSTLTIQRTQQEDSAVYLCASSLGSGQGSYEQYFGPGTRLTVT.

V usage is TRBV19 and J usage is TRBJ2-2; D not certain. Germline CDR1 LNHDA, CDR2 SQIVND (reference sequence). The CDR3 has 14 residues. V shed 10 bases and J shed 0 bases, with 12 bases lying between them. CDR3 loop: CATPGRTNTGELFF. The DNA of the CDR3 is TGTGCCACCCCCGGACGAACGAACACCGGGGAGCTGTTTTTT. Using reference TRBV19 and TRBJ2-2 for the parts outside the CDR3, the full variable domain is DGGITQSPKYLFRKEGQNVTLSCEQNLNHDAMYWYRQDPGQGLRLIYYSQIVNDFQKGDIAEGYSVSREKKESFPLTVTSAQKNPTAFYLCATPGRTNTGELFFGEGSRLTVL.

The chain is built from TRBV5-1 and TRBJ2-3, with D possibly called TRBD1 or TRBD2 (5 bases each). The length of the CDR3 is 16 residues. Trimming took off 0 bases at V and 5 bases at J, with 16 bases between the two ends. Germline V gives CDR1 SGHRS, CDR2 YFSETQ. The CDR3, as DNA: TGCGCCAGCAGCTTGGACACAGGAGGTCGTGGAGATACGCAGTATTTT. This gives the protein CASSLDTGGRGDTQYF. Supplemented by reference TRBV5-1 and TRBJ2-3, the full variable domain reads KAGVTQTPRYLIKTRGQQVTLSCSPISGHRSVSWYQQTPGQGLQFLFEYFSETQRNKGNFPGRFSGRQFSNSRSEMNVSTLELGDSALYLCASSLDTGGRGDTQYFGPGTRLTVL.

This chain joins TRBV19 and TRBJ1-2; 7 bases map to TRBD1. The V and J ends lost 3 bases and 6 bases, in that order; junction bases with no gene match: 10. The germline V gene has CDR1 LNHDA and CDR2 SQIVND (reference sequence). This CDR3 is built from 15 residues. This CDR3 reads CASSMRQGASDGYTF. CDR3 bases: TGTGCCAGTAGTATGCGACAGGGAGCGAGCGATGGCTACACCTTC.

This chain links TRBV9 with TRBJ1-5; D not certain. CDR3 length: 14 residues. The V gene's germline CDR1 is SGDLS and CDR2 YYNGEE. V was pared by 0 bases and J by 2 bases, with 6 bases between. This CDR3 is CASSVGTGNQPQHF. CDR3 DNA sequence: TGTGCCAGCAGCGTAGGGACGGGCAATCAGCCCCAGCATTTT.

This clone turned up a few times. Other DNA sequences in the same sample also yield this CDR3. The rearrangement joins TRBV7-9 to TRBJ1-2; weak D call: TRBD1 (5 bases). Germline loops: CDR1 SEHNR, CDR2 FQNEAQ (reference sequence). The CDR3 sequence is 14 residues long. V was clipped by 5 bases and J by 1 base, with 11 bases between them. CDR3: CASSPRGGNYGYTF. The CDR3 bases are TGTGCCAGCAGCCCCCGGGGGGGTAACTATGGCTACACCTTC.

The DNA of the CDR3 is TGTGCCAACGACAGACAATATGGCTACACCTTC. This gives the protein CANDRQYGYTF. The chain recombines TRBV27 with TRBJ1-2; tentative D call: TRBD1 (5 bases). V lost 10 bases and J lost 5, with 11 bases in between. This CDR3 has 11 residues. Per the germline V gene, CDR1 is MNHEY and CDR2 is SMNVEV (reference sequence).

The gene calls are TRBV5-5 and TRBJ2-3; D possibly corresponds to TRBD2 (6 bases). The germline CDR1 and CDR2 sequences are SGHKS and YYEKEE (reference sequence). CDR3 size: 15 residues. Between the trimmed V and J ends, which lost 0 bases and 5 bases, there was a span of 13 bases. The CDR3 protein is CASSLVGGAGDTQYF. CDR3 sequence (DNA): TGTGCCAGCAGCTTGGTGGGGGGAGCAGGAGATACGCAGTATTTT.

This chain links TRBV2 with TRBJ1-2; D is undetermined. V lost 5 bases and J 3 bases, leaving 19 bases between the germline ends. The CDR3 is 16 amino acids. Looked up from germline, CDR1 is SNHLY and CDR2 is FYNNEI. The CDR3 DNA sequence: TGTGCCAGCAGTCCCCGACCTCTGACCCCCCACTATGGCTACACCTTC. Protein sequence: CASSPRPLTPHYGYTF.

The count of this clone is one. The DNA of the CDR3 is TGTGCCAGCAGCCTCGGGACTGGAACTTACTTC. This codes for CASSLGTGTYF. The V call is TRBV5-6, the J call TRBJ2-5, with D perhaps matching TRBD2 (6 bases). The germline V gene encodes CDR1 SGHDT and CDR2 YYEEEE. This CDR3 comprises 11 residues. Trimming stripped 4 bases from V and 14 bases from J, with 15 bases between.

In this sample, this clone turned up once. The chain carries TRBV11-3 and TRBJ1-2, with a tentative D call TRBD1 (5 bases). V lost 3 bases, J lost 8 bases, and 13 bases lay in between. The CDR3 runs 13 residues. CDR1 SGHNT and CDR2 YENEEA come from the germline V gene. CDR3 sequence: CASSLGTSSGYTF. The DNA of the CDR3 is TGTGCCAGCAGCTTGGGGACCTCGAGCGGCTACACCTTC.

This chain uses TRBV5-1 with TRBJ2-7; 12 nucleotides agree with TRBD2. Trimming took 4 bases from V and 2 from J; bases not matched to a gene: 13. The CDR3 has 18 residues. CDR1 is SGHRS, CDR2 YFSETQ, per germline. DNA for the CDR3: TGCGCCAGCAGCCTGCGGACTAGCGGGGCATCAAACACCTACGAGCAGTACTTC. Amino acid sequence: CASSLRTSGASNTYEQYF. Full variable domain (outside the CDR3, taken from reference TRBV5-1 and TRBJ2-7): KAGVTQTPRYLIKTRGQQVTLSCSPISGHRSVSWYQQTPGQGLQFLFEYFSETQRNKGNFPGRFSGRQFSNSRSEMNVSTLELGDSALYLCASSLRTSGASNTYEQYFGPGTRLTVT.

The count of this clone is one. The chain uses TRBV23-1 and TRBJ1-2, with D perhaps TRBD1 (5 bases). TRBV23-1 is sorted into the ORF group, with uncertain function. Deletions cut 8 bases from V and 6 bases from J, with 10 bases between. The CDR3 is made up of 11 amino acids. CDR3 sequence (DNA): TGCGCCAGCCGACTGACAGATGGCTACACCTTC. It yields the protein CASRLTDGYTF.

The rearrangement uses TRBV7-2 and TRBJ2-1; D not resolved. The CDR3 covers 13 residues. Germline loops: CDR1 SGHTA, CDR2 FQGNSA. Trimming removed 6 bases from V and 8 bases from J, with 14 bases in between. The CDR3 sequence is CASRLTQRHEQFF. For the CDR3, the DNA is TGTGCCAGCAGATTAACACAGCGCCATGAGCAGTTCTTC. Complete variable domain (other parts from reference TRBV7-2 and TRBJ2-1): GAGVSQSPSNKVTEKGKDVELRCDPISGHTALYWYRQSLGQGLEFLIYFQGNSAPDKSGLPSDRFSAERTGGSVSTLTIQRTQQEDSAVYLCASRLTQRHEQFFGPGTRLTVL.

This clone has only a few counts. The chain links TRBV29-1 to TRBJ1-2; 7 nucleotides match TRBD1. With 4 bases clipped from V and 3 bases from J, the junction kept 8 bases outside the gene matches. Germline V gives CDR1 SQVTM, CDR2 ANQGSEA. This CDR3 region has 14 residues. The CDR3 bases are TGCAGCGTTGGAAGCGCAGGGGGATACTATGGCTACACCTTC. Translated, it gives CSVGSAGGYYGYTF.